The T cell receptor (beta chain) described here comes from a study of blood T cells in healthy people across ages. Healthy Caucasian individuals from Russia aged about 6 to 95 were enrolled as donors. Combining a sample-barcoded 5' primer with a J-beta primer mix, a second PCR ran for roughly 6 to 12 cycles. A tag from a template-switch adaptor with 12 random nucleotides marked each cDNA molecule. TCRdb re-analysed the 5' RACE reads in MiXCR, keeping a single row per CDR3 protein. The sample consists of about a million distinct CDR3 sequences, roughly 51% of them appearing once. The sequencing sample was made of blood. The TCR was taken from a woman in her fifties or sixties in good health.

DNA of the CDR3: TGTGCCAGCAGTAACAGTATAATTTTAAGCTCCTATAATTCACCCCTCCACTTT. This translates into CASSNSIILSSYNSPLHF. This sequence joins TRBV27 and TRBJ1-6; D unresolved. Deletions cut 5 bases from V and 0 bases from J, with 17 bases between. This CDR3 has 18 amino acids. Germline V gives CDR1 MNHEY, CDR2 SMNVEV (reference sequence).